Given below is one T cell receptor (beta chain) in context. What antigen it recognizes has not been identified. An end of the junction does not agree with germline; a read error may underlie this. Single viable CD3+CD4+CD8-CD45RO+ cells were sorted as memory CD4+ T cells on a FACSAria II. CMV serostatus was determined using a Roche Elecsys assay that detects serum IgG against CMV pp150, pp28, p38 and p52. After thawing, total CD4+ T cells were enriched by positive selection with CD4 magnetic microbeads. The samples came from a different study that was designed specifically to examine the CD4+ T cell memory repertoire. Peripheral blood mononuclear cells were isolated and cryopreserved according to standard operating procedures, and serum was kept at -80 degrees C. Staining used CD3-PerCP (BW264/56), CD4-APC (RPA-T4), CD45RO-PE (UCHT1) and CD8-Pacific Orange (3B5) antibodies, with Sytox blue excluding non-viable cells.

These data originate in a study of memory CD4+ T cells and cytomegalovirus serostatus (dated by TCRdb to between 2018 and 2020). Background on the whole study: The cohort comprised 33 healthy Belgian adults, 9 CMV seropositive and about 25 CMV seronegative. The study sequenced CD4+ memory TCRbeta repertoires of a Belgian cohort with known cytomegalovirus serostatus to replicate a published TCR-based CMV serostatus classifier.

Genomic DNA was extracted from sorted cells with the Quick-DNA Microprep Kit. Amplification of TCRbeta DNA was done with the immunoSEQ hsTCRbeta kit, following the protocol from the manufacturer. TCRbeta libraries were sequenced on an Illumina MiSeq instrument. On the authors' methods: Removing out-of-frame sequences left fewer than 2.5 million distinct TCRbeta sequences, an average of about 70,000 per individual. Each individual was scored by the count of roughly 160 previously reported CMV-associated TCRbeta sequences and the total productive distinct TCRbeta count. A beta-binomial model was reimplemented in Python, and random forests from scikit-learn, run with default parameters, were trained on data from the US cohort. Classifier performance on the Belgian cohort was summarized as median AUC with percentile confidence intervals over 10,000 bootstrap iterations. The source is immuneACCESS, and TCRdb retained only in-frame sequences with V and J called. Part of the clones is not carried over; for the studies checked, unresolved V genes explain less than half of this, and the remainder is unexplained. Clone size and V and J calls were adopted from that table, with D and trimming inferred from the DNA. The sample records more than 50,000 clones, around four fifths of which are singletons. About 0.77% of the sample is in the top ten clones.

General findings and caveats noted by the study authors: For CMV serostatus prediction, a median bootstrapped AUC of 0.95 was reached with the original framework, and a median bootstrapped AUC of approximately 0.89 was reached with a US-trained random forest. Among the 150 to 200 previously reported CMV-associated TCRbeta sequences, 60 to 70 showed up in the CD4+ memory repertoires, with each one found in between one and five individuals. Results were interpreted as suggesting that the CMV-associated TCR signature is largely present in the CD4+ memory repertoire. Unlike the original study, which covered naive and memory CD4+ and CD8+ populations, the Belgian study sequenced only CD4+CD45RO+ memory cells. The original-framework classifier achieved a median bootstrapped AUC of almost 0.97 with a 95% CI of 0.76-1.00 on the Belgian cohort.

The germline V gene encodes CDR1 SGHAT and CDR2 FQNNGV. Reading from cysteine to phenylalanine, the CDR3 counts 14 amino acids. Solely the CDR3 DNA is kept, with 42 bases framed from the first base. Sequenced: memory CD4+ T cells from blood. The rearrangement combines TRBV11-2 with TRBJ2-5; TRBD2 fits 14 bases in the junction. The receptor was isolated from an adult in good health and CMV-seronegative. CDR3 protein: CASSLGLAGGLSNF. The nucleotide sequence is TGTGCCAGCAGCCTTGGACTAGCGGGGGGCCTATCCAACTTC.